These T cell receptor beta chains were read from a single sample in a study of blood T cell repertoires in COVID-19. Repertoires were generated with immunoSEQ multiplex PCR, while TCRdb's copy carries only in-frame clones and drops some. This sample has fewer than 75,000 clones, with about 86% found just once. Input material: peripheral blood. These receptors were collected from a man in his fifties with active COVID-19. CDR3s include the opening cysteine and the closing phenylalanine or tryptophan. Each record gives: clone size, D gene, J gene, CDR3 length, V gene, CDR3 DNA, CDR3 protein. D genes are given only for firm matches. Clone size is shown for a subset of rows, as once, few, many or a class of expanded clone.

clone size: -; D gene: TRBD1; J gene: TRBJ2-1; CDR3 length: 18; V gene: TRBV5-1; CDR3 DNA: TGCGCCAGCAGCGCCGGACAGGCTCTTAAGAGCTCCTACAATGAGCAGTTCTTC; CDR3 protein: CASSAGQALKSSYNEQFF
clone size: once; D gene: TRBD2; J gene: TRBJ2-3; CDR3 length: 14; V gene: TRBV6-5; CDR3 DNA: TGTGCCAGCGCCGGGACTAGAGAGTCAGATACGCAGTATTTT; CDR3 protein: CASAGTRESDTQYF
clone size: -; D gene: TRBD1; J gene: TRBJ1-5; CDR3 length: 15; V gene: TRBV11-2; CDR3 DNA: TGTGCCAGCAGCTTAGGACAGGGAGCAAGTCAGCCCCAGCATTTT; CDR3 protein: CASSLGQGASQPQHF
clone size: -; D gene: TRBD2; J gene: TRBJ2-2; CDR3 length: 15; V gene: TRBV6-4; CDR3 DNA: TGTGCCAGCAGTCGGCTAGCGGGGTTTCCCGGGGAGCTGTTTTTT; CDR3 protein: CASSRLAGFPGELFF
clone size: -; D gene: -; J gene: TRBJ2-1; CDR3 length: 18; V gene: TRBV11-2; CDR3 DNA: TGTGCCAGCAGCTTGATCCTATCACCTACCGGCTCCTACAATGAGCAGTTCTTC; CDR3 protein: CASSLILSPTGSYNEQFF
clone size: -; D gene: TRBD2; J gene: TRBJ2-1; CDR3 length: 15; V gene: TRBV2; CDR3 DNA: TGTGCCAGCAGTGAATTTCTAGCGGGAGGAAGTGAGCAGTTCTTC; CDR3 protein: CASSEFLAGGSEQFF
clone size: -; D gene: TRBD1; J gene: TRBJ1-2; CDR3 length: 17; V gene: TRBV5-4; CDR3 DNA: TGTGCCAGCAGCTTGGAAGTGGGACAGGGTCCGGGATCTGGCTACACCTTC; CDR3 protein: CASSLEVGQGPGSGYTF
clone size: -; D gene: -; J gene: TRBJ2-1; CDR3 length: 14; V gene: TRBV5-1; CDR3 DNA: TGCGCCAGCAGCTTGGGAACAGGGACCAATGAGCAGTTCTTC; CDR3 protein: CASSLGTGTNEQFF
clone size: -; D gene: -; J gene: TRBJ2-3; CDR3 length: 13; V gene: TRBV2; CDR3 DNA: TGTGCCAGCAGTGATTTGGGGCGGGATACGCAGTATTTT; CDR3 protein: CASSDLGRDTQYF
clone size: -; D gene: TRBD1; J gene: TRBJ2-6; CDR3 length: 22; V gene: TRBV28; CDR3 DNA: TGTGCCAGCAGTTTAGTCTTCTTGAATCGGGACAGGTTCTTCTCTGGGGCCAACGTCCTGACTTTC; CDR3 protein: CASSLVFLNRDRFFSGANVLTF
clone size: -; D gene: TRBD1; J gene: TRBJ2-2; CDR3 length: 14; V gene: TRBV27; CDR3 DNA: TGTGCCAGCGGTAGACAGGGGGCGGGCGGGGAGCTGTTTTTT; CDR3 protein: CASGRQGAGGELFF
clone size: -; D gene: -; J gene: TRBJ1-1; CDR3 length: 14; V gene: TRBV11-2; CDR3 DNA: TGTGCCAGCAGCTCCCAGCAGACTAACACTGAAGCTTTCTTT; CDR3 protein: CASSSQQTNTEAFF
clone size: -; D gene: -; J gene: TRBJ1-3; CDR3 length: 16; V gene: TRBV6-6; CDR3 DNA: TGTGCCAGCAGTTACTCGGGCCCAGGGGCTGGAAACACCATATATTTT; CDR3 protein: CASSYSGPGAGNTIYF
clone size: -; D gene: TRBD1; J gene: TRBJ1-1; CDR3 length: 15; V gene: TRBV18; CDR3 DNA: TGTGCCAGCTCACCTAGACAGGGGAGGAACACTGAAGCTTTCTTT; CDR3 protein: CASSPRQGRNTEAFF
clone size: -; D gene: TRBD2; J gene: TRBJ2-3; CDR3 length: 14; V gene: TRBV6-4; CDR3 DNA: TGTGCCAGCAGCCGGGGGGGGAGCACAGATACGCAGTATTTT; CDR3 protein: CASSRGGSTDTQYF
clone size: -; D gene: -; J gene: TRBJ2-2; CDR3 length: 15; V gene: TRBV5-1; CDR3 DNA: TGCGCCAGCAGCTTGGGGACCCCCGACAGAGAGGAGCTGTTTTTT; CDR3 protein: CASSLGTPDREELFF
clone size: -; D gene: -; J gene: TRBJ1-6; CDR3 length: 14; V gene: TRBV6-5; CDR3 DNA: TGTGCCACCTCCGGGGGGGTGATGGGTTCACCCCTCCACTTT; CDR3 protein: CATSGGVMGSPLHF
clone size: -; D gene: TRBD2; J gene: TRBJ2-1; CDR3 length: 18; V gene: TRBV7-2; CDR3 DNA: TGTGCCAGCAGCTTAGCGGTGTGGGAGGGCCCTCTGAGGAATGAGCAGTTCTTC; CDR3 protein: CASSLAVWEGPLRNEQFF
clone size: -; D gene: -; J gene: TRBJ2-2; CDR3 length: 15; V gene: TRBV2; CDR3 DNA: TGTGCCAGCAGACCAGACCTGGAGAAAACCGGGGAGCTGTTTTTT; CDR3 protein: CASRPDLEKTGELFF
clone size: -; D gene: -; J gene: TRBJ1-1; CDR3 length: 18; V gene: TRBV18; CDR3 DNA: TGTGCCAGCTCACCACTACCTCTCCAGGTGACTAAGAACACTGAAGCTTTCTTT; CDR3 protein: CASSPLPLQVTKNTEAFF
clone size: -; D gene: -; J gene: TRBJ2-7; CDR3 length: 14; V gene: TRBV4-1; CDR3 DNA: TGCGCCAGCAGCCAGACCCCGACGTTAGCCGAGCAGTACTTC; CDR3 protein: CASSQTPTLAEQYF
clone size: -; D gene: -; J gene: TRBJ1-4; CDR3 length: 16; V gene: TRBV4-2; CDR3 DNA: TGTGCCAGCAGCCAAGATCCGGGGAGGGGTAATGAAAAACTGTTTTTT; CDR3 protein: CASSQDPGRGNEKLFF
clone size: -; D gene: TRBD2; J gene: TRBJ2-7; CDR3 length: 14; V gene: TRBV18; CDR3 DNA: TGTGCCAGCTCGCGCGGGGGGAACCTCGGAGAGCAGTACTTC; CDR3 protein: CASSRGGNLGEQYF
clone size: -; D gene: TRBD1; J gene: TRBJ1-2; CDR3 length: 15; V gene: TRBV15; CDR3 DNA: TGTGCCACCAGCAGGGTGGGGGGACAGCCTTATGGCTACACCTTC; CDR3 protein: CATSRVGGQPYGYTF
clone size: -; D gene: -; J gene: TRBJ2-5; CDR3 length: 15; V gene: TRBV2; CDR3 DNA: TGTGCCAGCACCCAAACTTCCACCCAGGGGGGGACCCAGTACTTC; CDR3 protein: CASTQTSTQGGTQYF
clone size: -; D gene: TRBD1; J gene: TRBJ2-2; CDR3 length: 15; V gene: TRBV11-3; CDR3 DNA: TGTGCCAGCAGCCACGGGACAGGGTTTACCGGGGAGCTGTTTTTT; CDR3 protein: CASSHGTGFTGELFF
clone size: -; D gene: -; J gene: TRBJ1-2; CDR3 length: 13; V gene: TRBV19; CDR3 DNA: TGTGCCAGTAGTATTGGGAGTGGTGGCGGCTACACCTTC; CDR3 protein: CASSIGSGGGYTF
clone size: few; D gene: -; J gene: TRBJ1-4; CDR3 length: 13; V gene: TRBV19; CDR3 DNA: TGTGCATCTAAGGGAGGAACTAATGAAAAACTGTTTTTT; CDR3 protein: CASKGGTNEKLFF
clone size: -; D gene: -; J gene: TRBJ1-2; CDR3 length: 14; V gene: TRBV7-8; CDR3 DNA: TGTGCCAGCAGCTTAGCGAGGGTGGGGTATGGCTACACCTTC; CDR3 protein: CASSLARVGYGYTF
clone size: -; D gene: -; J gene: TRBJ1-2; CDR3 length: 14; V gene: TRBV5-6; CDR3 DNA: TGTGCCAGCAGCTTGTTTTTTAGTGGTGATGGCTACACCTTC; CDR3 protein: CASSLFFSGDGYTF
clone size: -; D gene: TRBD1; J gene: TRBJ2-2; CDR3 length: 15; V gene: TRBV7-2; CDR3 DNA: TGTGCCAGCAGCAGACCGACAGGGGTTGAGGGGGAGCTGTTTTTT; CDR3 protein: CASSRPTGVEGELFF
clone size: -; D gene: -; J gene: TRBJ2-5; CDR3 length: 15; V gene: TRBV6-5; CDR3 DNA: TGTGCCAGCAGGGAGGCGGGACAGCAAATGGAGACCCAGTACTTC; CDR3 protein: CASREAGQQMETQYF
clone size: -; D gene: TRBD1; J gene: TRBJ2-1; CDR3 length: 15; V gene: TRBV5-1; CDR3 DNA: TGCGCCAGCAGCTTCGGGACAGGGGACTACAATGAGCAGTTCTTC; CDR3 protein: CASSFGTGDYNEQFF
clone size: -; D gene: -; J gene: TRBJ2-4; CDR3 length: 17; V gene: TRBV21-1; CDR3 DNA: TGTGCCAGCAAAGGAAATAGCCCCTCACTAGCCAAAAACATTCAGTACTTC; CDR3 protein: CASKGNSPSLAKNIQYF
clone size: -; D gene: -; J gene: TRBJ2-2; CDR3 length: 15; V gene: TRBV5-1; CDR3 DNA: TGCGCCACCTCGTCGGGGAACCTGGAGACCGGGGAGCTGTTTTTT; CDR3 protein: CATSSGNLETGELFF
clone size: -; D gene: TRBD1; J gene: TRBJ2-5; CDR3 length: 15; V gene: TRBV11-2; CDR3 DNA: TGTGCCAGCAGCTTAAGGACAGGGGGCGGAGAGACCCAGTACTTC; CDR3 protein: CASSLRTGGGETQYF
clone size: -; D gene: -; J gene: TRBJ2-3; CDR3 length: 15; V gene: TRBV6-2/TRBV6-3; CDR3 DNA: TGTGCCAGCAGTTACTGGTTGGGCAGCACAGATACGCAGTATTTT; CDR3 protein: CASSYWLGSTDTQYF
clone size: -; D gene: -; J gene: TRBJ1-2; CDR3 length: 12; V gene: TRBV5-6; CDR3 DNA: TGTGCCAGCAGCTTGGGACAGCGAGGCTACACCTTC; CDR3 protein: CASSLGQRGYTF
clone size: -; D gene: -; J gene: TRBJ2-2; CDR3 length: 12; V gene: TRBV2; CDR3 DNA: TGTGCCAGCAGCCCCTCCACCGGGGAGCTGTTTTTT; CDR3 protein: CASSPSTGELFF
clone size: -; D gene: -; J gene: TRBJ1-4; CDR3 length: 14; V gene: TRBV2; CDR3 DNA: TGTGCCAGCAGGCAACAGGCAACTAATGAAAAACTGTTTTTT; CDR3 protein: CASRQQATNEKLFF
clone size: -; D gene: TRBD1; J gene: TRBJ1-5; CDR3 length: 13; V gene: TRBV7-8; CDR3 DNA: TGTGCCAGCAGTAAACAGGGGGGGCAGCCCCAGCATTTT; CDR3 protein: CASSKQGGQPQHF
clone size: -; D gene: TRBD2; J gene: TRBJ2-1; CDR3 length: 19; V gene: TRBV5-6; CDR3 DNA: TGTGCCAGCACCGCGAGCGGGAGAATAGGTCGGGGCTCCTACAATGAGCAGTTCTTC; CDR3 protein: CASTASGRIGRGSYNEQFF
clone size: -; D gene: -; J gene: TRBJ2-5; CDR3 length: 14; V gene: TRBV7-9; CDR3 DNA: TGTGCCAGCAGCCCTACGGGGTACGGAGAGACCCAGTACTTC; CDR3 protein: CASSPTGYGETQYF
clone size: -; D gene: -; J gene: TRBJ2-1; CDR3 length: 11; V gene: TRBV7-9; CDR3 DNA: TGTGCCCTGGGGCCCACTCCCGCGCAGTTCTTC; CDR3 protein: CALGPTPAQFF
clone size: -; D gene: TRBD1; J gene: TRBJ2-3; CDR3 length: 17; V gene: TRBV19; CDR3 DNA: TGTGCCAGTAGTATGTCTTGGACAGGGGGCAAGGCAGATACGCAGTATTTT; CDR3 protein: CASSMSWTGGKADTQYF
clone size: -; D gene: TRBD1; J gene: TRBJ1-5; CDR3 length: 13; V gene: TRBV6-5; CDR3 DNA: TGTGCCAGCAAGGGACAGTCCGATCAGCCCCAGCATTTT; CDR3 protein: CASKGQSDQPQHF
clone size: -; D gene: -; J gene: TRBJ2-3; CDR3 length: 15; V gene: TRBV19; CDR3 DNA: TGTGCCAGTAGTATAGGGCGGAAAGCCACAGATACGCAGTATTTT; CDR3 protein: CASSIGRKATDTQYF
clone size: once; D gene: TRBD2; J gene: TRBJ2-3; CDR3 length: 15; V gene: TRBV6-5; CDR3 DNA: TGTGCCAGCAGTTACTCGACTAGCGGGAGGGATACGCAGTATTTT; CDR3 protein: CASSYSTSGRDTQYF